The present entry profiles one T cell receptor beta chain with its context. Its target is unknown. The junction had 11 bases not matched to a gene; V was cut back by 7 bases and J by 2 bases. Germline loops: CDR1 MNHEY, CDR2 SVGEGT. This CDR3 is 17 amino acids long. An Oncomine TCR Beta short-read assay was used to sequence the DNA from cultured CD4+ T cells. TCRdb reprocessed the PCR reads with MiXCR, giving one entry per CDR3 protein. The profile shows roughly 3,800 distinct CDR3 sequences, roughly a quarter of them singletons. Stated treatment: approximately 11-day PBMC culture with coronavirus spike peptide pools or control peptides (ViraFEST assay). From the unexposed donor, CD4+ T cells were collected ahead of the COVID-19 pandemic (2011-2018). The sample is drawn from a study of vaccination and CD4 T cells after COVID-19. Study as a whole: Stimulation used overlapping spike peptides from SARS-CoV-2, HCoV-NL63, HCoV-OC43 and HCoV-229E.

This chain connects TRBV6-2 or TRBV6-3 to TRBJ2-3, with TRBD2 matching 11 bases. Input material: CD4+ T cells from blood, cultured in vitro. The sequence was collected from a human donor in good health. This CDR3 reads CASNFRLAGIYTDTQYF. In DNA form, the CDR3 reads TGTGCCAGCAACTTCCGACTAGCGGGGATATACACAGATACGCAGTATTTT.